This T cell receptor (beta chain) was found in a study of molecular identifiers for immune sequencing clone quantification. TCRdb used MiXCR to reprocess the PCR reads, holding one entry per CDR3 protein. In the table there are more than 450,000 distinct CDR3 sequences, less than 30% of which are singletons. Germline V lookup: CDR1 MDHEN, CDR2 SYDVKM. The germline V and J ends were trimmed by 6 bases and 5 bases, with 19 bases remaining between them. The CDR3 has 15 amino acids. The source material was naive CD8+ T cells from blood, with Jurkat cell RNA spiked in. The subset is: FACS-sorted CD8+CD4-CCR7+CD45RA+ naive T cells. The sequence came from a human donor in good health. Some libraries in this study had Jurkat cell RNA spiked in. The chain carries TRBV28 and TRBJ2-5, with a weak D call TRBD2 (6 bases). The CDR3 DNA follows: TGTGCCAGCAGCCCCGGGGGAGGTTTGACGGAGACCCAGTACTTC. Its protein product is CASSPGGGLTETQYF.